This T cell receptor beta chain was recorded in a study of vaccination effects on CD4 cells after COVID-19. In the study overall: The second dose preceded post-vaccine samples by a median of 72 days. General observations from the study: The authors studied few convalescent patients and collected no early post-infection timepoints. Marked clonal contraction of both clone types appeared late after vaccination. Vaccine-induced clones in healthy vaccinees cross-reacted with common cold coronaviruses in only 1 of 255 cases.

Sequencing in the ViraFEST assay came after antigen-specific CD4+ T cells had been expanded with viral peptide pools, which were used to stimulate PBMC. The culture ran for approximately 10 days, and then CD4+ T cells were isolated. All study participants received two doses of BNT162b2 or mRNA-1273 vaccine. Germline CDR1 is LGHDT and CDR2 is YNNKEL (reference sequence). The CDR3 is made up of 13 amino acids. V was clipped by 1 base and J by 10 bases, with 8 bases between them. Concerning this clone itself: Its antigen is undetermined.

The protocol was immunoSEQ multiplex PCR, while the TCRdb copy is restricted to in-frame clones and leaves out a portion. The repertoire has approximately 70,000 clones, roughly three quarters of them found once; the top ten carry more than 0.85%. This material consisted of CD4+ T cells from PBMCs cultured with HCoV-OC43 spike peptides, taken after COVID-19 vaccination. As to subset: HCoV-OC43 spike overlapping peptide pool stimulation. The sequence derives from a human donor who received a COVID-19 vaccine. This chain links TRBV3-1 (or the pseudogene TRBV3-2) with TRBJ1-6; D not resolved. CDR3 coding DNA: TGTGCCAGCAGCCAAGCTGCGGGCTCACCCCTCCACTTT. It specifies CASSQAAGSPLHF.